These 23 T cell receptor beta chains were all obtained from the same sample, sequenced in a study of identical twins. TCRdb recomputed calls from the 5' RACE reads with MiXCR, one row per CDR3 protein. Of 500,000 or so distinct CDR3 sequences detected, 12% to 15% appear once; the ten largest clones hold about 0.52%. These data are also associated with another study on yellow fever vaccine responses in identical twins.

Sequenced sample: CD4+ T cells sorted from blood. The receptors stem from a woman between 18 and 29 years old in good health.

The J gene is TRBJ2-2, the V gene TRBV10-3, with 8 nucleotides matching TRBD1. Germline V gene data show CDR1 as ENHRY and CDR2 as SYGVKD. The trim removed 6 bases at V and 2 bases at J, leaving 8 bases unmatched. The CDR3 totals 16 residues. The CDR3 DNA reads as TGTGCCATCAGATCGACGGGACAGGAAAACACCGGGGAGCTGTTTTTT. Translation: CAIRSTGQENTGELFF.

This chain joins TRBV7-9 and TRBJ2-3; TRBD1 agrees at 7 bases. This CDR3 has 16 residues. Germline CDR1 SEHNR, CDR2 FQNEAQ (reference sequence). V shed 5 bases and J 2 bases; nucleotides not matched to a gene: 10. The CDR3 loop is CASSPPTGQVTDTQYF. The CDR3 DNA follows: TGTGCCAGCAGCCCGCCGACAGGGCAGGTCACAGATACGCAGTATTTT.

The chain is built from TRBV7-6 and TRBJ2-5; D is possibly TRBD2 (6 bases). Germline assignment: CDR1 SGHVS and CDR2 FNYEAQ. The V and J ends lost 2 bases and 4 bases respectively, with 17 bases between them. The CDR3 consists of 16 residues. The CDR3, as DNA: TGTGCCAGCAGCTTACGATGGAGTCCGGGGGTAGAGACCCAGTACTTC. As protein: CASSLRWSPGVETQYF.

The rearrangement links TRBV7-2 to TRBJ2-5; D not certain. The length of the CDR3 is 14 residues. Looked up from germline, CDR1 is SGHTA and CDR2 is FQGNSA. The ends were cut back, 5 bases at V and 5 bases at J, with 15 bases in the middle. CDR3 region: CASSPSRASETQYF. The CDR3 DNA reads as TGTGCCAGCAGCCCTTCCCGAGCGTCCGAGACCCAGTACTTC.

Only a few counts were recorded for this clonotype. The V gene is TRBV7-8, the J gene TRBJ2-7, with D perhaps matching TRBD2 (6 bases). Germline V gene sequence: CDR1 SGHVS, CDR2 FQNEAQ. The CDR3 length is 13 residues. Trimming removed 4 bases from V and 7 bases from J, with 14 bases in between. The CDR3 protein is CASSWDSGREQYF. DNA of the CDR3: TGTGCCAGCAGCTGGGACTCCGGCCGGGAGCAGTACTTC. Full variable domain (rest looked up from reference TRBV7-8 and TRBJ2-7): GAGVSQSPRYKVAKRGQDVALRCDPISGHVSLFWYQQALGQGPEFLTYFQNEAQLDKSGLPSDRFFAERPEGSVSTLKIQRTQQEDSAVYLCASSWDSGREQYFGPGTRLTVT.

This clonotype has only a few counts. CDR3 protein: CASSQRKPLGAGPTDTQYF. CDR3 in DNA: TGTGCCAGCAGCCAAAGAAAGCCGTTGGGAGCGGGGCCTACAGATACGCAGTATTTT. This chain joins TRBV3-1 and TRBJ2-3, with TRBD2 matching 7 bases. V lost 2 bases to trimming and J lost 3 bases; unmatched junction nucleotides: 17. Germline CDR1 is LGHDT and CDR2 is YNNKEL (reference sequence). The CDR3 runs 19 residues.

The V and J genes are TRBV29-1 and TRBJ2-1; no firm D call. This CDR3 has 11 amino acids. The germline CDR1 and CDR2 sequences are SQVTM and ANQGSEA. Between the trimmed V and J ends, which lost 4 bases and 4 bases, there was a span of 5 bases. Here the CDR3 reads CSVVPYNEQFF. For the CDR3, the DNA is TGCAGCGTTGTCCCGTACAATGAGCAGTTCTTC.

The CDR3 loop is CASSAGQGNNEQFF. The CDR3 coding sequence is TGTGCCAGCAGTGCGGGACAGGGGAACAATGAGCAGTTCTTC. The chain links TRBV2 to TRBJ2-1; TRBD1 aligns across 10 bases. This CDR3 comprises 14 residues. The J segment lost 5 bases and the V segment lost 4 bases, leaving 2 bases of the junction unmatched. The germline V gene encodes CDR1 SNHLY and CDR2 FYNNEI.

The rearrangement uses TRBV5-6 and TRBJ2-2, with a weak D call TRBD1 (7 bases). Trimming cost V 6 bases and J 7 bases, with 22 bases left between them. From germline, CDR1 is SGHDT and CDR2 YYEEEE. The CDR3 runs 16 residues. The CDR3 sequence: CASNPRQGGYFGELFF. The CDR3, as DNA: TGTGCCAGCAACCCTAGACAGGGAGGTTATTTCGGGGAGCTGTTTTTT.

This chain connects TRBV7-9 to TRBJ2-2, with 10 bases that match TRBD1. The CDR3 sequence is 17 residues long. Germline values: CDR1 SEHNR, CDR2 FQNEAQ (reference sequence). Trimming took 6 bases from V and 0 from J; bases not matched to a gene: 7. The CDR3 loop reads CASRAGQGLPNTGELFF. The CDR3 region has the DNA TGTGCCAGCAGGGCGGGACAGGGGTTGCCGAACACCGGGGAGCTGTTTTTT.

This clonotype has just a few counts. V and J are TRBV20-1 and TRBJ2-5; 12 nucleotides align to TRBD2. The CDR3 consists of 13 residues. CDR1 is DFQATT, CDR2 SNEGSKA, per germline (reference sequence). The V segment lost 4 bases and the J segment 7 bases; nucleotides outside the gene matches: 4. CDR3 protein: CSAKMGLAGTQYF. CDR3 nucleotide sequence: TGCAGTGCTAAGATGGGACTAGCGGGGACCCAGTACTTC.

The sample holds many counts of this clonotype. V gene TRBV10-3 combines with J gene TRBJ2-2; D assignment may be TRBD1 or TRBD2 (6 bases each). V lost 6 bases and J 0 bases, leaving 11 bases between the germline ends. Germline V lookup: CDR1 ENHRY, CDR2 SYGVKD. This CDR3 spans 15 amino acids. CDR3 protein: CAIRTGAANTGELFF. CDR3 in DNA: TGTGCCATCAGGACGGGGGCGGCGAACACCGGGGAGCTGTTTTTT.

This clonotype came up a few times. This chain uses TRBV25-1 with TRBJ1-4; TRBD1 matches 9 bases. The J segment lost 8 bases and the V segment lost 2 bases, leaving 6 bases of the junction unmatched. Germline CDR1 and CDR2: MGHDK and SYGVNS. CDR3 length: 15 amino acids. The DNA for the CDR3 is TGTGCCAGCAGTGAAGGGGACAGGGTAGGCGAAAAACTGTTTTTT. Its translation is CASSEGDRVGEKLFF.

The chain joins TRBV6-2 or TRBV6-3 to TRBJ2-1; 10 bases fit TRBD2. This CDR3 has 15 residues. Germline assignment: CDR1 MNHEY and CDR2 SVGEGT. Trimming cost V 6 bases and J 2 bases; bases outside gene matches: 4. The CDR3 DNA sequence: TGTGCCAGCAGAGCGGGGGGGCTGACCTACAATGAGCAGTTCTTC. Translating it yields CASRAGGLTYNEQFF.

The J gene is TRBJ2-3, the V gene TRBV10-3; D is unclear. CDR3 length: 14 residues. Germline V lookup: CDR1 ENHRY, CDR2 SYGVKD. The V end was cut by 11 bases, the J end by 1 base, with 16 bases between. The CDR3 bases are TGTGCCTCGGGCTTTGGTCTTGGCACAGATACGCAGTATTTT. It specifies CASGFGLGTDTQYF.

The J gene is TRBJ1-1, the V gene TRBV5-6, with TRBD1 matching over 8 bases. J lost 4 bases, V lost 4 bases, and 6 bases had no gene match. In germline, CDR1 is SGHDT, CDR2 YYEEEE. The CDR3 length is 14 residues. This chain's CDR3 is CASSVDRASTEAFF. CDR3 nucleotides: TGTGCCAGCAGCGTGGACAGGGCCAGCACTGAAGCTTTCTTT.

DNA of the CDR3: TGTGCCAGCAGCGTCAGGGAGGGTGCCTACGAGCAGTACTTC. Translation gives CASSVREGAYEQYF. This chain joins TRBV11-3 and TRBJ2-7, with 7 bases that match TRBD2. The germline gives CDR1 SGHNT, CDR2 YENEEA. With 5 bases clipped from V and 2 bases from J, the junction kept 6 bases outside the gene matches. The CDR3 spans 14 residues.

This clonotype was detected only a few times. V usage is TRBV2 and J usage is TRBJ2-1, with D perhaps matching TRBD2 (6 bases). V dropped 5 bases and J dropped 0 bases, with 20 bases sitting between them. This CDR3 spans 18 amino acids. Germline V gene lookup returns CDR1 SNHLY and CDR2 FYNNEI. CDR3 sequence (DNA): TGTGCCAGCAGTCCTCTCCGGAAGCGGGTAAGCTCCTACAATGAGCAGTTCTTC. This translates into CASSPLRKRVSSYNEQFF.

This chain uses TRBV20-1 with TRBJ2-7; 8 positions agree with TRBD2. CDR3 length: 15 amino acids. Germline-derived CDR1 and CDR2 are DFQATT and SNEGSKA (reference sequence). The V segment lost 6 bases and the J segment 3 bases; nucleotides outside the gene matches: 13. DNA for the CDR3: TGCAGTGCGTCAACTGGAGCGGGGGCAAACTACGAGCAGTACTTC. Translated, it gives CSASTGAGANYEQYF.

The chain recombines TRBV6-1 with TRBJ2-1; weak D call: TRBD2 (6 bases). The V end lost 5 bases, the J end lost 4 bases, and 15 bases lay between the germline ends. This CDR3 region has 15 residues. The germline gives CDR1 MNHNS, CDR2 SASEGT. The CDR3 is CASSPRGSRYNEQFF. The CDR3 nucleotides read TGTGCCAGCAGTCCACGGGGGAGTAGGTACAATGAGCAGTTCTTC.

This clonotype was found many times. The chain links TRBV6-2 or TRBV6-3 to TRBJ2-1, with D unresolved. Germline V gives CDR1 MNHEY, CDR2 SVGEGT. V lost 4 bases, J lost 2 bases, and 3 bases lay in between. The CDR3 length is 12 residues. The DNA for the CDR3 is TGTGCCAGCAGTTCTCCCTACAATGAGCAGTTCTTC. It is translated as CASSSPYNEQFF.

This clonotype was seen only a few times. The V call is TRBV5-1, the J call TRBJ2-1, with 7 bases aligning to TRBD2. This CDR3 is 16 amino acids long. Germline V CDR1 and CDR2: SGHRS, YFSETQ. The ends lost 5 bases at V and 6 bases at J; junction bases unmatched: 14. CDR3 region: CASRSALAGEGNEQFF. In DNA form, the CDR3 reads TGCGCCAGCAGATCCGCTCTGGCGGGAGAGGGCAATGAGCAGTTCTTC.

The chain links TRBV24-1 to TRBJ2-1, with 9 bases matching TRBD1. The junction had 12 bases not matched to a gene; V was cut back by 5 bases and J by 8 bases. The germline CDR1 and CDR2 sequences are KGHDR and SFDVKD. This CDR3 has 16 residues. The CDR3 DNA sequence: TGTGCCACCAGTGGTCGCCCGGGGACAGGGCACGATGAGCAGTTCTTC. Protein product: CATSGRPGTGHDEQFF.